The rows below give T cell receptor beta chains drawn from one sample of a study of shared clonotypes between healthy human individuals. Sequencing was performed with immunoSEQ multiplex PCR; in TCRdb, only in-frame clones are kept and a portion is missing. The sample carries roughly 320,000 clones, around nine tenths recorded once. What was sequenced was memory CD8+ T cells sorted from blood. The receptors stem from a man aged 18 to 29 in good health. The CDR3 runs from the conserved cysteine through the conserved F or W. The D gene is left open where the match is weak. The size entry is marked missing in some rows and otherwise reads once, few, many or a size class.

>TRBD2|TRBV6-1|.|TRBJ2-3
TGTGCCAGCAGTGAAGCGGGTTGGACTAGCGGGAGAATCGGCACAGATACGCAGTATTTT
CASSEAGWTSGRIGTDTQYF
>TRBD1|TRBV15|.|TRBJ1-5
TGTGCCACCAGCAGACGGACAGGGGGCCGCGGTCAGCCCCAGCATTTT
CATSRRTGGRGQPQHF
>.|TRBV7-9|.|TRBJ2-7
TGTGCCAGCAGCTTCGTGGGGGCTCGGGACGAGCAGTACTTC
CASSFVGARDEQYF
>.|TRBV14|.|TRBJ1-6
TGTGCCAGCAGCCAAGCGGGGCTCAAGCGTTCACCCCTCCACTTT
CASSQAGLKRSPLHF
>.|TRBV7-9|.|TRBJ2-2
TGTGCCAGCAGCTTCGTGGCGGGATCCTCCGGGGAGCTGTTTTTT
CASSFVAGSSGELFF
>.|TRBV30|.|TRBJ2-7
TGTGCCTTGGGGTGGGGGTCCTACGAGCAGTACTTC
CALGWGSYEQYF
>.|TRBV25-1|.|TRBJ1-6
TGTGCCAGCAGTGAACCTGCAGGGTATTCACCCCTCCACTTT
CASSEPAGYSPLHF
>.|TRBV11-3|.|TRBJ2-7
TGTGCCAGCAGCTTGGCAGGGGACTACGAGCAGTACTTC
CASSLAGDYEQYF
>.|TRBV7-6|.|TRBJ1-4
TGTGCCAGCAGCTTATCGGTAACTAATGAAAAACTGTTTTTT
CASSLSVTNEKLFF
>TRBD1|TRBV28|.|TRBJ1-5
TGTGCCAGCAGCCTGGGACAGGGATTCAGGCAGCCCCAGCATTTT
CASSLGQGFRQPQHF
>.|TRBV7-2|.|TRBJ2-7
TGTGCCAGCAGCCCGCCTTCGGTCATAGAGGCCCACGAGCAGTACTTC
CASSPPSVIEAHEQYF
>TRBD2|TRBV11-2|.|TRBJ2-5
TGTGCCAGCAGCCCTAGCGGGGAGGTGGGAGAGACCCAGTACTTC
CASSPSGEVGETQYF
>.|TRBV10-2|.|TRBJ1-1
TGCGCCAGCAGTGAGTCGGTTTGGGGACCAGCGGCTTTCTTT
CASSESVWGPAAFF
>.|TRBV19|.|TRBJ1-1
TGTGCCAGCACGGGGACCCTCAAAGCTTTCTTT
CASTGTLKAFF
>.|TRBV28|once|TRBJ1-4
TGTGCCAGCAGTTTTCGTGAGACAACTAATGAAAAACTGTTTTTT
CASSFRETTNEKLFF
>.|TRBV6-1|once|TRBJ2-7
TGTGCCAGCAGTGACGGCAGGCTCGACGAGCAGTACTTC
CASSDGRLDEQYF
>TRBD1|TRBV11-3|.|TRBJ2-2
TGTGCCAGCAGCCCCGCGGGACAGGGTTACACCGGGGAGCTGTTTTTT
CASSPAGQGYTGELFF
>.|TRBV6-5|.|TRBJ1-1
TGTGCCAGCAGACTACGGGGCAAGGGAAAAGCTTTCTTT
CASRLRGKGKAFF
>TRBD1|TRBV30|.|TRBJ2-7
TGTGCCTGGGCAGGGGGCGGCTACGAGCAGTACTTC
CAWAGGGYEQYF
>TRBD2|TRBV27|.|TRBJ2-7
TGTGCCAGCAGCGCTAGCGGGGGGGGCCTCTACGAGCAGTACTTC
CASSASGGGLYEQYF
>.|TRBV11-2|.|TRBJ1-5
TGTGCCAGCAGCTTAGTGGTCGATGATCAGCCCCAGCATTTT
CASSLVVDDQPQHF
>.|TRBV5-5|.|TRBJ1-5
TGTGCCAGCAGCACGTGGGACGGCTATAATCAGCCCCAGCATTTT
CASSTWDGYNQPQHF
>TRBD1|TRBV7-6|.|TRBJ2-7
TGTGCCAGCAGCTTGGAGGACAGGGCCTACGAGCAGTACTTC
CASSLEDRAYEQYF
>.|TRBV5-4|once|TRBJ2-4
TGTGCCAGCAGTCAGGGTTGGGAAAACATTCAGTACTTC
CASSQGWENIQYF
>.|TRBV6-1|once|TRBJ1-4
TGTGCCAGCAGTGCCAAACGTGGGGGGGCGGCTGAAAAACTGTTTTTT
CASSAKRGGAAEKLFF
>.|TRBV10-2|.|TRBJ1-2
TGCGCCAGCAGTGAGTCTTTAGGGGGTAATGGCTACACCTTC
CASSESLGGNGYTF
>TRBD1|TRBV19|.|TRBJ1-1
TGTGCCAGTAGTCCCCGGACAGGGGGCGCGGGCAATGAAGCTTTCTTT
CASSPRTGGAGNEAFF
>.|TRBV9|.|TRBJ1-6
TGTGCCAGCAGCGTAGAAAGTAACAATTCACCCCTCCACTTT
CASSVESNNSPLHF
>.|TRBV6-1|.|TRBJ2-7
TGTGCCAGCAGTGAAGCGGGAGGCAGAAACTACGAGCAGTACTTC
CASSEAGGRNYEQYF
>.|TRBV9|.|TRBJ1-4
TGTGCCAGCAGCGTAAGCCAGGGGAGGGGTGAAAAACTGTTTTTT
CASSVSQGRGEKLFF
>.|TRBV5-4|.|TRBJ1-1
TGTGCCAGCAGCTTGAAGATTTTGAACACTGAAGCTTTCTTT
CASSLKILNTEAFF
>.|TRBV2|.|TRBJ1-3
TGTGCCAGCAGTGGCACGATCTACTCTGGAAACACCATATATTTT
CASSGTIYSGNTIYF
>TRBD1|TRBV11-2|.|TRBJ1-2
TGTGCCAGCAGCCCACCGGGACAGGACGGCTATGGCTACACCTTC
CASSPPGQDGYGYTF
>.|TRBV29-1|.|TRBJ2-3
TGCAGCGCGGTAGGGGATCCAGATACGCAGTATTTT
CSAVGDPDTQYF
>.|TRBV11-2|.|TRBJ1-1
TGTGCCAGCAGCTTAAACTTTCGGATGAACACTGAAGCTTTCTTT
CASSLNFRMNTEAFF
>TRBD2|TRBV29-1|.|TRBJ2-3
TGCAGCGTTTGGGGGACTAGTGATGGCACAGATACGCAGTATTTT
CSVWGTSDGTDTQYF
>.|TRBV4-3|.|TRBJ2-5
TGCGCCAGCAGCCAAGAAAGAGAGTATCCAGTTGGAGAGACCCAGTACTTC
CASSQEREYPVGETQYF
>TRBD1|TRBV6-5|.|TRBJ2-7
TGTGCCAGCAGTTACCCGGGACAGGGAAGCGACGAGCAGTACTTC
CASSYPGQGSDEQYF
>.|TRBV6-1|.|TRBJ2-7
TGTGCCAGCAGCTTGGGTCTATCCTACGAGCAGTACTTC
CASSLGLSYEQYF
>TRBD1|TRBV6-5|.|TRBJ2-7
TGTGCCAGCAGTTACGGGACAGGGGCCTACGAGCAGTACTTC
CASSYGTGAYEQYF
>.|TRBV2|many|TRBJ2-7
TGTGCCAGCAGCAATTTGGACAGTTACGAGCAGTACTTC
CASSNLDSYEQYF
>TRBD1|TRBV28|.|TRBJ1-2
TGTGCCAGCAACAAAAAGGGACAGGAGAACTATGGCTACACCTTC
CASNKKGQENYGYTF
>.|TRBV28|.|TRBJ1-1
TGTGCCAGCAGTTCGAGGGGATTCACTGAAGCTTTCTTT
CASSSRGFTEAFF
>.|TRBV27|.|TRBJ1-2
TGTGCCAGCAGTTTTCATCCGTATGGCTACACCTTC
CASSFHPYGYTF
>.|TRBV10-2|.|TRBJ2-2
TGCGCCAGCAGTGAAAATGACGGCGGGACAGGGGAGCTGTTTTTT
CASSENDGGTGELFF
>.|TRBV5-1|once|TRBJ1-3
TGCGCCAGCAGCTTGGAGGGCTCTGGAAACACCATATATTTT
CASSLEGSGNTIYF
>.|TRBV5-5|.|TRBJ2-5
TGTGCCAGCAGAAGGGCCGATCAAGAGACCCAGTACTTC
CASRRADQETQYF
>.|TRBV27|.|TRBJ2-7
TGTGCCAGCAGTCTCCGGACTGGCTACGAGCAGTACTTC
CASSLRTGYEQYF
>TRBD1|TRBV27|once|TRBJ2-5
TGTGCCAGCAGTCCTGGGACAGGGGGTTGGATCGAGACCCAGTACTTC
CASSPGTGGWIETQYF